Many counts were recorded for the clone carrying this T cell receptor beta chain. Its antigen is as yet unknown. Unique molecular identifiers were used in preparing the TCRbeta library. In TCRdb, the PCR reads were re-called with MiXCR into one record per CDR3 protein. Of about 240,000 distinct CDR3 sequences in the sample, under 30% were seen once. This sample is drawn from a study of T-cell reconstitution after alpha-beta-depleted transplantation in children. Points from the study as a whole: About two months after transplant, alpha-beta T cells reportedly came from several hundred expanded graft clones. One year after transplant, T-cell counts and diversity came mostly from newly produced T cells.

This CDR3 comprises 15 residues. In germline, CDR1 is DFQATT, CDR2 SNEGSKA (reference sequence). Trimming removed 3 bases at V and 3 bases at J, with 16 bases between. This TCR was recovered from a girl aged 2 to 10 with Fanconi anemia, due to receive a stem cell transplant. The sample consisted of PBMCs, taken before TCRalphabeta/CD19-depleted stem cell transplant. The V call is TRBV20-1, the J call TRBJ2-3; D gene uncertain. DNA for the CDR3: TGCAGTGCTAGCCCTAGTGGGGAAGCGACAGATACGCAGTATTTT. It codes for CSASPSGEATDTQYF.